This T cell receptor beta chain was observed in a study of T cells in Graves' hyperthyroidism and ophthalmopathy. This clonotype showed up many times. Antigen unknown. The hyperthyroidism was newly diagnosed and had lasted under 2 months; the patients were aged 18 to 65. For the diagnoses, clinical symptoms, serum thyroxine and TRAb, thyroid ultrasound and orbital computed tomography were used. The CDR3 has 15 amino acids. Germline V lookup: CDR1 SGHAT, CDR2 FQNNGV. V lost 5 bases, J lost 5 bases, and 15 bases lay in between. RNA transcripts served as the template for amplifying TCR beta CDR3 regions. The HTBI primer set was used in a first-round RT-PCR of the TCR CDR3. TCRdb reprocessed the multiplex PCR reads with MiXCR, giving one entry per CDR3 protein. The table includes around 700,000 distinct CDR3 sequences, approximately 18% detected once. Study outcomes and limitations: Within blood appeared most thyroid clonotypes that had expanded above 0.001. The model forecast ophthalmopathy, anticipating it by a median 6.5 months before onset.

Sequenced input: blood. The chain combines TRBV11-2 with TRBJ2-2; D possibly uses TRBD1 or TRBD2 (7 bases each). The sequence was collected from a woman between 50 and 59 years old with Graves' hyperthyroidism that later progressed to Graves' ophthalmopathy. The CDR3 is CASSRQGEGTGELFF. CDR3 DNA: TGTGCCAGCAGCAGGCAGGGGGAGGGAACCGGGGAGCTGTTTTTT.